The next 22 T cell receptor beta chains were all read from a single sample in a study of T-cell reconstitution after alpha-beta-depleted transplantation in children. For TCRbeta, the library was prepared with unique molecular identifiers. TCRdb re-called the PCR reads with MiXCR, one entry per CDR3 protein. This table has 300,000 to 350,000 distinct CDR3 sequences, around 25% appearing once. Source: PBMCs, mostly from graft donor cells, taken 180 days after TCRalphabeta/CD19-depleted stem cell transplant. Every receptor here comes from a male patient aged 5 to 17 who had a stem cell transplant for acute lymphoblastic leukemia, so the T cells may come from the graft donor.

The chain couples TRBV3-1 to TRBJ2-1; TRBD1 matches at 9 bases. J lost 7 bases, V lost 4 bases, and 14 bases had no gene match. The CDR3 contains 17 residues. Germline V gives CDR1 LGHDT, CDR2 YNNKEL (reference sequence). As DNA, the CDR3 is TGTGCCAGCAGCCCCAGGGGACCGGGACAGGGTAAGAATGAGCAGTTCTTC. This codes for CASSPRGPGQGKNEQFF.

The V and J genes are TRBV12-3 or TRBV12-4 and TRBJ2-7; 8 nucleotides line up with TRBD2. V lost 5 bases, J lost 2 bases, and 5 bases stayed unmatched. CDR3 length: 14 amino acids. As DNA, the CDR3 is TGTGCCAGCAGTCTTAGCGGGGCCACCTACGAGCAGTACTTC. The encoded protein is CASSLSGATYEQYF.

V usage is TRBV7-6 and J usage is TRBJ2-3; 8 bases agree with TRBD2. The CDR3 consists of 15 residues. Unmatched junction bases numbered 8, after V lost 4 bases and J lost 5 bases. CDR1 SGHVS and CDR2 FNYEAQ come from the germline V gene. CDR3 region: CASSSLVREVDTQYF. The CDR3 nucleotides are TGTGCCAGCAGCTCACTTGTGCGGGAGGTAGATACGCAGTATTTT.

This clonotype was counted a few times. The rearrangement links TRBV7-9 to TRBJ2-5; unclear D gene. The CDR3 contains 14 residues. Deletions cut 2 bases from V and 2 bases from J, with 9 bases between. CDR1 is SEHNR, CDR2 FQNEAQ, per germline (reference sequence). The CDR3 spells CASSLRWRQETQYF. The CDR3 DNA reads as TGTGCCAGCAGCTTAAGATGGAGACAAGAGACCCAGTACTTC.

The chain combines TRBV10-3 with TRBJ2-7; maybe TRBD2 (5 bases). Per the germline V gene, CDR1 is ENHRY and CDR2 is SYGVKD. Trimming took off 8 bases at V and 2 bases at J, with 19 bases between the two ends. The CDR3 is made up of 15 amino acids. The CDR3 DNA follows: TGTGCCATCCTTCGCGACGGACTCCCCACCTACGAGCAGTACTTC. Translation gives CAILRDGLPTYEQYF.

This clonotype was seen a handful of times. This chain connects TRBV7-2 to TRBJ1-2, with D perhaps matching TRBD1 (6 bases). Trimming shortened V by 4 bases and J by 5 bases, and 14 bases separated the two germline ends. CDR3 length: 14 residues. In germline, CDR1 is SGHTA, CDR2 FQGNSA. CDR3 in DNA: TGTGCCAGCAGCTATAACAGGGTGTGGTATGGCTACACCTTC. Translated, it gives CASSYNRVWYGYTF.

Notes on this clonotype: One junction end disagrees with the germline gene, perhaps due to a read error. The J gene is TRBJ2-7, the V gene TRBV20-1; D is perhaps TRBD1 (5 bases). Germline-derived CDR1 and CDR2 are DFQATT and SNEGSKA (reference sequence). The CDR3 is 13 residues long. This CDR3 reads CTARGTISYEQYF. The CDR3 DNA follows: TGCACTGCTAGGGGTACGATCTCCTACGAGCAGTACTTC.

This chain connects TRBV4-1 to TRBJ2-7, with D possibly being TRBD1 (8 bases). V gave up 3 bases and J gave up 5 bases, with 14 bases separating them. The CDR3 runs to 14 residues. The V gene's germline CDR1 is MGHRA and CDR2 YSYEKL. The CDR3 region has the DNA TGCGCCAGCAGCCACGGACAGGGAGGGGACGAGCAGTACTTC. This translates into CASSHGQGGDEQYF.

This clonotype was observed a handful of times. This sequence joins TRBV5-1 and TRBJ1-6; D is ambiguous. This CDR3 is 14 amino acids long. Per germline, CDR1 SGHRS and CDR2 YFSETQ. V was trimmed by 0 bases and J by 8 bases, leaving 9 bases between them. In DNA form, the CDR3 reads TGCGCCAGCAGCTTGGATTTAAGGGATTCACCCCTCCACTTT. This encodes CASSLDLRDSPLHF.

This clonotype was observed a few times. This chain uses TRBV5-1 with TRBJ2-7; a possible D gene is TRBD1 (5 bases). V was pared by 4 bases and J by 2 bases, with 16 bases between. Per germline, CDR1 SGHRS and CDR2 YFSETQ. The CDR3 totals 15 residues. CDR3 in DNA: TGCGCCAGCAGCCTTGGGCCGGGCAGGGCCTACGAGCAGTACTTC. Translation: CASSLGPGRAYEQYF.

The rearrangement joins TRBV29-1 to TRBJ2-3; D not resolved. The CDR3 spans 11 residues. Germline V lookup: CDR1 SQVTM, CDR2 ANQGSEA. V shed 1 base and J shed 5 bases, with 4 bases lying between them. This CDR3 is CSVEVVDTQYF. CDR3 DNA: TGCAGCGTTGAAGTTGTAGATACGCAGTATTTT.

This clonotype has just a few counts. CDR3 residues: CASSGRGNEQYF. CDR3 sequence (DNA): TGTGCCAGCAGTGGCAGGGGAAACGAGCAGTACTTC. The chain recombines TRBV25-1 with TRBJ2-7; tentative D call: TRBD1 (6 bases). V was pared by 4 bases and J by 5 bases, with 9 bases between. The CDR3 is made up of 12 amino acids. Germline assignment: CDR1 MGHDK and CDR2 SYGVNS.

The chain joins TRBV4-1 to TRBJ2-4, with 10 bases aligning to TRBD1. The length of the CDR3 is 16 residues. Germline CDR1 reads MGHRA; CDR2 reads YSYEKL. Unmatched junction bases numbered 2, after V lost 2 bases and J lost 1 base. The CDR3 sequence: CASSQLGQGAKNIQYF. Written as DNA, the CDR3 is TGCGCCAGCAGCCAACTGGGACAGGGGGCCAAAAACATTCAGTACTTC.

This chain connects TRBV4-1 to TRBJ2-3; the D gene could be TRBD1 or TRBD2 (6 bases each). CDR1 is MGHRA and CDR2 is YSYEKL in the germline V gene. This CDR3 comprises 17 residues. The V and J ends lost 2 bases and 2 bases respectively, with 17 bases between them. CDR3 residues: CASSQWSRGADTDTQYF. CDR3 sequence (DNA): TGCGCCAGCAGCCAATGGAGTAGGGGGGCGGACACAGATACGCAGTATTTT.

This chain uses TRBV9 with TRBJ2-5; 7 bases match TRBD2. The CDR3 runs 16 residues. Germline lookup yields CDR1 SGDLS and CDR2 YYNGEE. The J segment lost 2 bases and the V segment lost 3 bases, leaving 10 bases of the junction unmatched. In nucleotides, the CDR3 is TGTGCCAGCAGCGAGTCTGGTGGGAGGGTTCAAGAGACCCAGTACTTC. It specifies CASSESGGRVQETQYF.

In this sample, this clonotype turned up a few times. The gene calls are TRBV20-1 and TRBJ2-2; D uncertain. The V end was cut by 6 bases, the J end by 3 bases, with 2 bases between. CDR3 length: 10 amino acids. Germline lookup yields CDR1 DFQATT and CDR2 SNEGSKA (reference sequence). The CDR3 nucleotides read TGCAGTGCCTACACCGGGGAGCTGTTTTTT. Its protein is CSAYTGELFF.

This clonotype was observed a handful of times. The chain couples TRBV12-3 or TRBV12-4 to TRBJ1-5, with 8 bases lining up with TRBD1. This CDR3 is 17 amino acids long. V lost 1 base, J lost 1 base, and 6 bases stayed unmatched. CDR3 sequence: CASSLEVGTGSNQPQHF. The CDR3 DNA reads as TGTGCCAGCAGTTTAGAGGTAGGGACAGGCAGCAATCAGCCCCAGCATTTT.

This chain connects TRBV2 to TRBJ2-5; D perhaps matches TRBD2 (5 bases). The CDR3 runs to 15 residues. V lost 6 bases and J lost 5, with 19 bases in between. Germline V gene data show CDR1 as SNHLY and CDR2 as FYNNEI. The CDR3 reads CASRGLRAAGETQYF. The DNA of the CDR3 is TGTGCCAGCAGGGGATTGAGGGCGGCTGGTGAGACCCAGTACTTC.

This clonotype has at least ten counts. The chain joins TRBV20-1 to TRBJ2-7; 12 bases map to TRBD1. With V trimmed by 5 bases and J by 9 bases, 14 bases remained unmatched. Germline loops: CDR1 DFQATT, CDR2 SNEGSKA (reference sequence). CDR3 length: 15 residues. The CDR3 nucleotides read TGCAGTGCTGAACCGGGACAGGGGGCGCCCGGGGGGCAGTACTTC. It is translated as CSAEPGQGAPGGQYF.

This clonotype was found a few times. CDR3 region: CASSSLGGETYNEQFF. The CDR3, as DNA: TGTGCCAGCAGCTCCCTGGGGGGGGAAACCTACAATGAGCAGTTCTTC. The chain combines TRBV7-3 with TRBJ2-1; 7 bases fit TRBD2. This CDR3 comprises 16 residues. The V segment lost 4 bases and the J segment 2 bases; nucleotides outside the gene matches: 8. CDR1 and CDR2 (germline): SGHTA, FQGTGA.

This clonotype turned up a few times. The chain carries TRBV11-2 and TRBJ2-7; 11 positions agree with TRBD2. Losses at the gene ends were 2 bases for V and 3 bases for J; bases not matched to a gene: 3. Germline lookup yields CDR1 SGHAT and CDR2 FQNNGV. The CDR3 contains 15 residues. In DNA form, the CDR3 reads TGTGCCAGCAGCTTAAGGGGGACTAGCGGCTACGAGCAGTACTTC. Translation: CASSLRGTSGYEQYF. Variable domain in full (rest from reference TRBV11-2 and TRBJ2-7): EAGVAQSPRYKIIEKRQSVAFWCNPISGHATLYWYQQILGQGPKLLIQFQNNGVVDDSQLPKDRFSAERLKGVDSTLKIQPAKLEDSAVYLCASSLRGTSGYEQYFGPGTRLTVT.

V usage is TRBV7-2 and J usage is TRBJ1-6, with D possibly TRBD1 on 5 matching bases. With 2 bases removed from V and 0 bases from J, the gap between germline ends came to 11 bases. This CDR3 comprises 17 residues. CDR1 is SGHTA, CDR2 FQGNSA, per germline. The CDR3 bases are TGTGCCAGCAGCTTAAGGGGCCCGAGCTCCTATAATTCACCCCTCCACTTT. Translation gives CASSLRGPSSYNSPLHF.